These 24 T cell receptor beta chains were all obtained from the same sample, sequenced in a study of T cells after yellow fever vaccination. MiXCR, run by TCRdb on the 5' RACE reads, gives a single entry per CDR3 protein. The profile covers 300,000 to 400,000 distinct CDR3 sequences, with 8% to 9.5% appearing a single time and 15% to 20% taken by the ten largest. The sequenced sample was PBMCs, obtained more than 40 days after the first yellow fever vaccination. The receptors originated from a young man who received the YFV17D yellow fever vaccine.

The rearrangement joins TRBV4-3 to TRBJ2-7; D remains ambiguous. The V end lost 0 bases, the J end lost 1 base, and 13 bases lay between the germline ends. Germline CDR1 LGHNA, CDR2 YSLEER. The CDR3 totals 16 residues. The CDR3 DNA sequence: TGCGCCAGCAGCCAAGAGTTTGGGGTAGCATCCTACGAGCAGTACTTC. This translates into CASSQEFGVASYEQYF.

This clonotype has a handful of counts. This chain joins TRBV7-2 and TRBJ2-7; TRBD2 agrees at 7 bases. The V segment lost 1 base and the J segment 3 bases; nucleotides outside the gene matches: 6. CDR1 is SGHTA and CDR2 is FQGNSA in the germline V gene. This CDR3 is 15 amino acids long. Here the CDR3 reads CASSLGGRGGYEQYF. The CDR3 coding sequence is TGTGCCAGCAGCTTAGGGGGGAGGGGAGGCTACGAGCAGTACTTC.

The chain recombines TRBV5-1 with TRBJ2-7, with D perhaps TRBD1 or TRBD2 (5 bases each). Germline CDR1 SGHRS, CDR2 YFSETQ. V was shortened by 3 bases and J by 0 bases, with 16 bases between the two germline ends. The CDR3 sequence is 16 residues long. This CDR3 reads CASSSGPRTSSYEQYF. The CDR3 region has the DNA TGCGCCAGCAGCTCGGGACCAAGGACCAGCTCCTACGAGCAGTACTTC.

This clonotype was found a few times. This CDR3 reads CASSSGVGTTNEKLFF. In DNA form, the CDR3 reads TGTGCCAGTAGTAGTGGTGTGGGCACAACTAATGAAAAACTGTTTTTT. V gene TRBV19 combines with J gene TRBJ1-4; D gene uncertain. The V end was cut by 4 bases, the J end by 0 bases, with 12 bases between. The CDR3 runs to 16 residues. CDR1 is LNHDA and CDR2 is SQIVND in the germline V gene (reference sequence).

This clonotype was observed a handful of times. V usage is TRBV5-4 and J usage is TRBJ1-1; D is uncertain. The CDR3 extends over 15 amino acids. Germline lookup yields CDR1 SGHNT and CDR2 YYREEE (reference sequence). V shed 4 bases and J shed 1 base, with 14 bases lying between them. The CDR3 DNA sequence: TGTGCCAGCAGCCCGGCGGGGAGGAGGAACACTGAAGCTTTCTTT. Its protein is CASSPAGRRNTEAFF.

This chain joins TRBV6-5 and TRBJ2-1, with D maybe TRBD1 (5 bases). The germline V gene has CDR1 MNHEY and CDR2 SVGAGI. V lost 2 bases to trimming and J lost 4 bases, with 9 bases between them. CDR3 size: 14 residues. CDR3 bases: TGTGCCAGCAGTTACCGAAGGGGTTACAATGAGCAGTTCTTC. Protein sequence: CASSYRRGYNEQFF.

The chain links TRBV6-1 to TRBJ1-5, with a tentative D call TRBD1 (5 bases). Germline CDR1 and CDR2: MNHNS and SASEGT. With 1 base removed from V and 6 bases from J, the gap between germline ends came to 13 bases. This CDR3 comprises 15 residues. In nucleotides, the CDR3 is TGTGCCAGCAGTGAAGACGAGGGGTCAGGTCAGCCCCAGCATTTT. Amino acid sequence: CASSEDEGSGQPQHF.

This clonotype came up many times. The chain recombines TRBV7-6 with TRBJ1-1; 9 nucleotides line up with TRBD1. From germline, CDR1 is SGHVS and CDR2 FNYEAQ. The CDR3 runs 14 residues. Trimming took 0 bases from V and 6 from J; bases not matched to a gene: 2. The DNA for the CDR3 is TGTGCCAGCAGCTTAGCGGGGACAGGGTCTGAAGCTTTCTTT. It encodes CASSLAGTGSEAFF.

This clonotype was seen only a few times. The J gene is TRBJ2-1, the V gene TRBV3-1; 7 nucleotides match TRBD1. CDR1 and CDR2 (germline): LGHDT, YNNKEL (reference sequence). The ends lost 4 bases at V and 6 bases at J; junction bases unmatched: 6. This CDR3 comprises 14 residues. CDR3 DNA sequence: TGTGCCAGCAGCCTACGGACAGGTGTCAATGAGCAGTTCTTC. Translating gives CASSLRTGVNEQFF.

This clonotype was counted ten times or more. V and J are TRBV20-1 and TRBJ2-1; a possible D gene is TRBD1 (5 bases). Germline V gene data show CDR1 as DFQATT and CDR2 as SNEGSKA (reference sequence). Trimming cost V 0 bases and J 9 bases, with 12 bases left between them. CDR3 length equals 13 residues. Here the CDR3 reads CSARDGAGLEQFF. The CDR3 DNA is TGCAGTGCTAGAGATGGGGCAGGGCTTGAGCAGTTCTTC.

This clonotype was seen ten or more times. The chain recombines TRBV11-2 with TRBJ2-4; 13 bases fit TRBD2. The ends lost 5 bases at V and 6 bases at J; junction bases unmatched: 10. From germline, CDR1 is SGHAT and CDR2 FQNNGV. This CDR3 region has 17 residues. CDR3 sequence: CASSRGLAGEKGNIQYF. The CDR3 DNA reads as TGTGCCAGCAGCCGCGGACTAGCGGGGGAGAAAGGAAACATTCAGTACTTC.

This clonotype was seen at least ten times. The J gene is TRBJ2-5, the V gene TRBV7-9; D is undetermined. Germline V gene data show CDR1 as SEHNR and CDR2 as FQNEAQ (reference sequence). CDR3 length equals 14 residues. The V and J ends lost 4 bases and 2 bases respectively, with 11 bases between them. DNA for the CDR3: TGTGCCAGCAGCTATTGGGCCGTGCAAGAGACCCAGTACTTC. Translating gives CASSYWAVQETQYF.

The table lists this clonotype with a few counts. V and J are TRBV4-3 and TRBJ2-1; D not certain. V lost 0 bases to trimming and J lost 9 bases, with 21 bases between them. The CDR3 is 17 residues long. CDR1 LGHNA and CDR2 YSLEER come from the germline V gene. The CDR3 sequence is CASSQDFVGNLWVEQFF. In nucleotides, the CDR3 is TGCGCCAGCAGCCAAGATTTTGTAGGTAACCTATGGGTTGAGCAGTTCTTC.

The chain employs TRBV21-1 and TRBJ2-4. TRBV21-1 is tagged as a pseudogene. CDR3 length: 13 amino acids. CDR3 bases: TGTGCCAGCAGCGTTCGGAGCCGAAACATTCAGTACTTC. Its protein product is CASSVRSRNIQYF.

The V and J genes are TRBV10-3 and TRBJ2-7; 12 positions agree with TRBD1. The CDR3 is made up of 18 amino acids. V dropped 3 bases and J dropped 1; count of bases not matched to a gene: 10. Germline V gene sequence: CDR1 ENHRY, CDR2 SYGVKD. The CDR3 here is CAISDGPPGQGASYEQYV. In DNA, the CDR3 is TGTGCCATCAGTGATGGACCTCCGGGACAGGGGGCATCCTACGAGCAGTACGTC.

This clonotype has just a few counts. The chain uses TRBV5-1 and TRBJ2-5; D remains unclear. Trimming shortened V by 3 bases and J by 5 bases, and 14 bases separated the two germline ends. The CDR3 totals 14 residues. Germline V lookup: CDR1 SGHRS, CDR2 YFSETQ. CDR3 in amino acids: CASSSNSFGETQYF. DNA of the CDR3: TGCGCCAGCAGCTCAAACTCCTTTGGGGAGACCCAGTACTTC.

This chain links TRBV28 with TRBJ2-1, with D possibly called TRBD1 or TRBD2 (6 bases each). This CDR3 is 14 amino acids long. V was clipped by 8 bases and J by 8 bases, with 19 bases between them. Germline CDR1 and CDR2: MDHEN and SYDVKM. The chain's CDR3 is CASPPLGGPDEQFF. The CDR3, as DNA: TGTGCCAGCCCCCCCTTAGGGGGGCCCGATGAGCAGTTCTTC. Looking up the rest from reference TRBV28 and TRBJ2-1 gives the full variable domain: DVKVTQSSRYLVKRTGEKVFLECVQDMDHENMFWYRQDPGLGLRLIYFSYDVKMKEKGDIPEGYSVSREKKERFSLILESASTNQTSMYLCASPPLGGPDEQFFGPGTRLTVL.

The chain recombines TRBV20-1 with TRBJ2-3; D is uncertain. CDR1 and CDR2 from the germline V gene are DFQATT and SNEGSKA (reference sequence). With 7 bases removed from V and 7 bases from J, the gap between germline ends came to 15 bases. CDR3 length: 12 amino acids. DNA of the CDR3: TGCAGTGGACGCCTGTGGAGCTATACGCAGTATTTT. Translating gives CSGRLWSYTQYF.

The chain combines TRBV20-1 with TRBJ1-1, with unresolved D. Trimming cost V 3 bases and J 11 bases, with 13 bases left between them. The V gene's germline CDR1 is DFQATT and CDR2 SNEGSKA (reference sequence). The CDR3 runs 11 residues. CDR3 sequence: CSARTQARAFF. The CDR3, as DNA: TGCAGTGCTAGGACTCAGGCCCGGGCTTTCTTT.

The rearrangement uses TRBV7-2 and TRBJ2-3; no firm D call. Germline V CDR1 and CDR2: SGHTA, FQGNSA. Trimming took 1 base from V and 6 from J, leaving 8 bases between them. The CDR3 is 13 residues long. The CDR3 reads CASSLGRRDTQYF. The CDR3 region has the DNA TGTGCCAGCAGCTTAGGGCGAAGGGATACGCAGTATTTT.

A few counts support this clonotype. This chain's CDR3 is CAIRNGQGPGAPLHF. As DNA, the CDR3 is TGTGCCATCAGAAACGGACAGGGTCCGGGGGCACCCCTCCACTTT. This chain joins TRBV10-3 and TRBJ1-6; 8 bases agree with TRBD1. The CDR3 is 15 amino acids. The V gene's germline CDR1 is ENHRY and CDR2 SYGVKD. The V gene end was trimmed by 6 bases and the J gene end by 11 bases; junction bases not matched to a gene: 12.

Only a few counts were recorded for this clonotype. The chain links TRBV19 to TRBJ2-7; 12 nucleotides match TRBD2. CDR1 is LNHDA and CDR2 is SQIVND in the germline V gene (reference sequence). The CDR3 is made up of 14 amino acids. V gave up 6 bases and J gave up 1 base; unmatched junction bases: 1. CDR3 residues: CASRGLAGSYEQYF. In DNA, the CDR3 is TGTGCCAGTAGAGGACTAGCGGGATCCTACGAGCAGTACTTC.

In this sample, this clonotype turned up a few times. This rearrangement joins TRBV6-1 to TRBJ2-5; 10 bases agree with TRBD2. V dropped 7 bases and J dropped 4; count of bases not matched to a gene: 12. CDR3 size: 16 residues. CDR1 and CDR2 (germline): MNHNS, SASEGT. CDR3 coding DNA: TGTGCCAGCACCGAAGGTAGCGGGGGGCCCCGAGAGACCCAGTACTTC. It encodes CASTEGSGGPRETQYF.

This sequence joins TRBV4-3 and TRBJ2-5, with a weak D call TRBD1 (5 bases). Germline lookup yields CDR1 LGHNA and CDR2 YSLEER. The CDR3 runs to 16 residues. V lost 0 bases and J lost 5, with 16 bases in between. CDR3 DNA: TGCGCCAGCAGCCAAGATCCGGACATTATAGGGGAGACCCAGTACTTC. This sequence encodes CASSQDPDIIGETQYF.